The 29 T cell receptor beta chains below all came from one sample that was sequenced in a study of cytomegalovirus exposure and HLA in healthy donors. The PCR had 60 Vbeta and 13 Jbeta primers. The method was immunoSEQ multiplex PCR; TCRdb's version includes in-frame clones alone and lacks a portion of them. This sample has roughly 100,000 clones, with roughly 80% found just once. Sequenced input: PBMCs. These TCRs come from a middle-aged man in good health and CMV-seronegative.

The rearrangement uses TRBV4-1 and TRBJ2-1; D may be TRBD2 (6 bases). The germline CDR1 and CDR2 sequences are MGHRA and YSYEKL. The V end lost 3 bases, the J end lost 13 bases, and 28 bases lay between the germline ends. The CDR3 is made up of 17 amino acids. The CDR3 nucleotides are TGCGCCAGCAGCCAGATGGCGACCGGGACTCCATCCCGGGGACAGTTCTTC. Residues: CASSQMATGTPSRGQFF.

This clone occurred a few times. V usage is TRBV19 and J usage is TRBJ1-1; possibly TRBD1 for D (6 bases). Deletions cut 5 bases from V and 1 base from J, with 11 bases between. Per the germline V gene, CDR1 is LNHDA and CDR2 is SQIVND (reference sequence). The CDR3 consists of 14 residues. The CDR3 protein is CASSAGVANTEAFF. As DNA, the CDR3 is TGTGCCAGTAGTGCAGGGGTTGCGAACACTGAAGCTTTCTTT.

The rearrangement joins TRBV2 to TRBJ1-1, with D perhaps matching TRBD1 (6 bases). Trimming took 5 bases from V and 3 from J, leaving 10 bases between them. CDR3 size: 13 residues. Germline values: CDR1 SNHLY, CDR2 FYNNEI. The CDR3 sequence: CASSSRTDTEAFF. CDR3 bases: TGTGCCAGCAGTTCCCGGACAGACACTGAAGCTTTCTTT.

The V gene is TRBV11-2, the J gene TRBJ2-7; possibly TRBD1 for D (6 bases). CDR1 and CDR2 (germline): SGHAT, FQNNGV. The germline V and J ends were trimmed by 5 bases and 0 bases, with 14 bases remaining between them. CDR3 length: 15 amino acids. The CDR3 region has the DNA TGTGCCAGCAGCCAGGGGTCAGGCAGCTCCTACGAGCAGTACTTC. Translation: CASSQGSGSSYEQYF.

This chain uses TRBV6-5 with TRBJ1-6; 10 nucleotides align to TRBD1. Germline values: CDR1 MNHEY, CDR2 SVGAGI. The CDR3 loop spans 15 amino acids. V was pared by 2 bases and J by 6 bases, with 1 base of the junction left unmatched. The CDR3: CASSYDRGRNSPLHF. The CDR3 bases are TGTGCCAGCAGTTACGACAGGGGGCGTAATTCACCCCTCCACTTT.

Only a few counts were recorded for this clone. The gene calls are TRBV19 and TRBJ2-7; TRBD1 matches at 10 bases. The CDR3 is 17 amino acids. Germline-derived CDR1 and CDR2 are LNHDA and SQIVND (reference sequence). The V and J ends lost 2 bases and 3 bases, in that order; junction bases with no gene match: 10. The DNA for the CDR3 is TGTGCCAGTAGTATAAATGGGCGCGGACAGGGGGGCTACGAGCAGTACTTC. Translated, it gives CASSINGRGQGGYEQYF. Combining the CDR3 with reference TRBV19 and TRBJ2-7 gives the whole variable domain DGGITQSPKYLFRKEGQNVTLSCEQNLNHDAMYWYRQDPGQGLRLIYYSQIVNDFQKGDIAEGYSVSREKKESFPLTVTSAQKNPTAFYLCASSINGRGQGGYEQYFGPGTRLTVT.

The chain recombines TRBV15 with TRBJ2-5; 9 positions match TRBD2. The ends lost 3 bases at V and 2 bases at J; junction bases unmatched: 4. The length of the CDR3 is 15 residues. The germline V gene encodes CDR1 LNHNV and CDR2 YYDKDF (reference sequence). In DNA form, the CDR3 reads TGTGCCACCAGCAGCAGACTAGCGGTACAAGAGACCCAGTACTTC. It specifies CATSSRLAVQETQYF.

V gene TRBV7-6 combines with J gene TRBJ1-6; D may be TRBD1 (6 bases). V was clipped by 5 bases and J by 10 bases, with 12 bases between them. CDR1 is SGHVS, CDR2 FNYEAQ, per germline. This CDR3 has 13 amino acids. The CDR3: CASSMDRSSPLHF. The CDR3 DNA is TGTGCCAGCAGCATGGACAGATCCTCACCCCTCCACTTT.

This chain joins TRBV5-4 and TRBJ2-7; possible D gene TRBD2, 6 bases. Between the trimmed V and J ends, which lost 1 base and 5 bases, there was a span of 13 bases. Per the germline V gene, CDR1 is SGHNT and CDR2 is YYREEE (reference sequence). The CDR3 length is 14 residues. The CDR3 bases are TGTGCCAGCAGCTTGACGGGAGAGTGGAACGAGCAGTACTTC. This translates into CASSLTGEWNEQYF. Combining the CDR3 with reference TRBV5-4 and TRBJ2-7 gives the whole variable domain ETGVTQSPTHLIKTRGQQVTLRCSSQSGHNTVSWYQQALGQGPQFIFQYYREEENGRGNFPPRFSGLQFPNYSSELNVNALELDDSALYLCASSLTGEWNEQYFGPGTRLTVT.

This clone was counted only a few times. The chain recombines TRBV27 with TRBJ1-1; D is perhaps TRBD1 (5 bases). Trimming shortened V by 5 bases and J by 3 bases, and 13 bases separated the two germline ends. The CDR3 loop spans 14 amino acids. The V gene's germline CDR1 is MNHEY and CDR2 SMNVEV (reference sequence). CDR3 in amino acids: CASSPQGRYTEAFF. The DNA of the CDR3 is TGTGCCAGCAGTCCCCAGGGTCGGTACACTGAAGCTTTCTTT.

The chain is built from TRBV7-2 and TRBJ2-7; no definite D call. V was cut by 5 bases and J by 6 bases, with 14 bases left in between. Germline V gene data show CDR1 as SGHTA and CDR2 as FQGNSA. This CDR3 comprises 13 residues. CDR3 sequence reads: CASSPQMTGEQYF. In DNA, the CDR3 is TGTGCCAGCAGCCCCCAGATGACTGGCGAGCAGTACTTC. The whole variable domain, filled in from reference TRBV7-2 and TRBJ2-7, reads GAGVSQSPSNKVTEKGKDVELRCDPISGHTALYWYRQSLGQGLEFLIYFQGNSAPDKSGLPSDRFSAERTGGSVSTLTIQRTQQEDSAVYLCASSPQMTGEQYFGPGTRLTVT.

J is TRBJ2-1 and V is TRBV2; tentative D call: TRBD2 (6 bases). This CDR3 contains 14 residues. CDR1 is SNHLY, CDR2 FYNNEI, per germline. V was clipped by 6 bases and J by 7 bases, with 16 bases between them. The CDR3 here is CASRLEGSGNEQFF. Here the CDR3 DNA reads TGTGCCAGCAGGCTAGAGGGTAGCGGTAATGAGCAGTTCTTC. The complete variable domain, with remaining parts taken from reference TRBV2 and TRBJ2-1, reads EPEVTQTPSHQVTQMGQEVILRCVPISNHLYFYWYRQILGQKVEFLVSFYNNEISEKSEIFDDQFSVERPDGSNFTLKIRSTKLEDSAMYFCASRLEGSGNEQFFGPGTRLTVL.

About this clone: At the DNA level, this CDR3 is encoded by other sequences in the same sample as well. The V call is TRBV11-2, the J call TRBJ2-1; a possible D gene is TRBD2 (6 bases). The CDR3 runs 14 residues. Germline V gives CDR1 SGHAT, CDR2 FQNNGV. Trimming stripped 1 base from V and 4 bases from J, with 8 bases between. The CDR3 region is CASSLAGRYNEQFF. In DNA form, the CDR3 reads TGTGCCAGCAGCTTAGCGGGGAGGTACAATGAGCAGTTCTTC.

The sample holds a few counts of this clone. The chain combines TRBV16 with TRBJ1-2; D ambiguous. Trimming took 2 bases from V and 4 from J, leaving 14 bases between them. CDR3 length: 15 residues. Per the germline V gene, CDR1 is KGHSY and CDR2 is FQNENV. CDR3 in DNA: TGTGCCAGCAGCCAAGTTCCCGGTTCCCCCTATGGCTACACCTTC. Protein sequence: CASSQVPGSPYGYTF.

The chain couples TRBV10-3 to TRBJ2-1, with 8 nucleotides matching TRBD2. This CDR3 spans 14 amino acids. Germline CDR1 reads ENHRY; CDR2 reads SYGVKD. With V trimmed by 8 bases and J by 8 bases, 11 bases remained unmatched. The CDR3 DNA is TGTGCCATCGGCGGGACGGGGGGGTCGGATGAGCAGTTCTTC. It yields the protein CAIGGTGGSDEQFF.

The chain's CDR3 is CASSSTSSDEQYF. CDR3 nucleotides: TGTGCCAGCAGTTCGACTAGCAGCGACGAGCAGTACTTC. The V gene is TRBV7-9, the J gene TRBJ2-7; TRBD2 matches 7 bases. Per the germline V gene, CDR1 is SEHNR and CDR2 is FQNEAQ (reference sequence). This CDR3 has 13 amino acids. V trimming: 6 bases; J trimming: 5 bases; junction bases outside the gene matches: 7. Full variable domain (outside the CDR3, taken from reference TRBV7-9 and TRBJ2-7): DTGVSQNPRHKITKRGQNVTFRCDPISEHNRLYWYRQTLGQGPEFLTYFQNEAQLEKSRLLSDRFSAERPKGSFSTLEIQRTEQGDSAMYLCASSSTSSDEQYFGPGTRLTVT.

The chain has TRBV29-1 and TRBJ2-3; 7 bases agree with TRBD2. This CDR3 has 12 amino acids. The germline V gene encodes CDR1 SQVTM and CDR2 ANQGSEA. Trimming took 7 bases from V and 4 from J; bases not matched to a gene: 5. The CDR3: CSAGGGPDTQYF. CDR3 nucleotides: TGCAGCGCGGGGGGAGGTCCAGATACGCAGTATTTT.

This clone was counted between two and nine times. The rearrangement links TRBV5-8 to TRBJ1-3; possibly TRBD1 for D (6 bases). V dropped 4 bases and J dropped 2 bases, with 13 bases sitting between them. Per the germline V gene, CDR1 is SGHTS and CDR2 is YDEGEE. The CDR3 has 15 residues. The CDR3 DNA reads as TGTGCCAGCAGCCAACACACAGGGCCTGGAAACACCATATATTTT. Translated, it gives CASSQHTGPGNTIYF.

The V and J genes are TRBV5-1 and TRBJ1-1; D call uncertain. V was pared by 2 bases and J by 3 bases, with 17 bases between. The CDR3 is 16 amino acids. Germline loops: CDR1 SGHRS, CDR2 YFSETQ. Written as DNA, the CDR3 is TGCGCCAGCAGCTTTAGGAGCCCGGTCGGAGACACTGAAGCTTTCTTT. It codes for CASSFRSPVGDTEAFF.

CDR3 loop: CASSERGPTDTQYF. The CDR3 DNA follows: TGTGCCAGCAGCGAGCGGGGGCCCACAGATACGCAGTATTTT. The chain employs TRBV2 and TRBJ2-3; 8 bases match TRBD2. Germline values: CDR1 SNHLY, CDR2 FYNNEI. V shed 6 bases, J shed 2 bases, and the junction held 4 bases outside the gene matches. This CDR3 has 14 amino acids. Using reference TRBV2 and TRBJ2-3 for the parts outside the CDR3, the full variable domain is EPEVTQTPSHQVTQMGQEVILRCVPISNHLYFYWYRQILGQKVEFLVSFYNNEISEKSEIFDDQFSVERPDGSNFTLKIRSTKLEDSAMYFCASSERGPTDTQYFGPGTRLTVL.

This clone came up once. The chain couples TRBV12-5 to TRBJ2-2, with 8 bases that match TRBD2. Trimming at V came to 0 bases and at J to 3 bases, leaving 9 bases not matched to a gene. Germline loops: CDR1 LGHNT, CDR2 FRNRAP. The CDR3 has 18 amino acids. The CDR3 loop reads CASGLVRLGSGDTGELFF. CDR3 in DNA: TGTGCTAGTGGTTTGGTCCGACTAGGTAGCGGGGACACCGGGGAGCTGTTTTTT.

The chain couples TRBV27 to TRBJ1-2; 8 nucleotides match TRBD1. The CDR3 spans 14 residues. Unmatched junction bases numbered 8, after V lost 5 bases and J lost 6 bases. CDR1 is MNHEY, CDR2 SMNVEV, per germline (reference sequence). The CDR3 coding sequence is TGTGCCAGCAGTCCCCGACAGGGGACCCATGGCTACACCTTC. Amino acids: CASSPRQGTHGYTF.

This sequence joins TRBV7-3 and TRBJ2-5; D gene uncertain. The J call could be wrong; TRBJ2-7 is a better fit for the DNA end. The CDR3 length is 13 residues. Germline V gene data show CDR1 as SGHTA and CDR2 as FQGTGA. The chain's CDR3 is CASSLNPGGEQYF. CDR3 DNA sequence: TGTGCCAGCAGCTTAAATCCGGGTGGCGAGCAGTACTTC.

This clone has only one observation. The V and J genes are TRBV13 and TRBJ1-2; D is undetermined. The CDR3 extends over 11 amino acids. V shed 6 bases and J shed 5 bases, with 7 bases lying between them. In germline, CDR1 is PRHDT, CDR2 FYEKMQ (reference sequence). The CDR3 spells CASSREYGYTF. The CDR3 DNA is TGTGCCAGCAGTAGGGAGTATGGCTACACCTTC.

The V gene is TRBV7-8, the J gene TRBJ1-1; 9 nucleotides agree with TRBD1. The CDR3 is 15 amino acids. V lost 6 bases to trimming and J lost 6 bases; unmatched junction nucleotides: 11. Germline V gene lookup returns CDR1 SGHVS and CDR2 FQNEAQ. In DNA, the CDR3 is TGTGCCAGCAGACGCAGACAGGGGGTACGTTCTGAAGCTTTCTTT. This gives the protein CASRRRQGVRSEAFF.

V usage is TRBV5-6 and J usage is TRBJ1-1; D not certain. In germline, CDR1 is SGHDT, CDR2 YYEEEE. V lost 2 bases and J lost 5, with 7 bases in between. This CDR3 is 12 amino acids long. CDR3 protein: CASSLKQTEAFF. CDR3 DNA: TGTGCCAGCAGCTTAAAACAGACTGAAGCTTTCTTT.

In nucleotides, the CDR3 is TGTGCCAGCAGCTTGGGTCGGCAGCGAGAGACCCAGTACTTC. This encodes CASSLGRQRETQYF. The J gene is TRBJ2-5, the V gene TRBV5-4, with D unclear. CDR1 SGHNT and CDR2 YYREEE come from the germline V gene (reference sequence). This CDR3 spans 14 amino acids. The V end was cut by 0 bases, the J end by 4 bases, with 10 bases between.

The rearrangement joins TRBV9 to TRBJ2-2; D not certain. Germline CDR1 SGDLS, CDR2 YYNGEE. Between the trimmed V and J ends, which lost 0 bases and 8 bases, there was a span of 2 bases. The CDR3 extends over 11 amino acids. CDR3: CASSVAGELFF. Here the CDR3 DNA reads TGTGCCAGCAGCGTAGCTGGGGAGCTGTTTTTT.

The chain couples TRBV19 to TRBJ2-3, with D maybe TRBD1 (5 bases). V was shortened by 7 bases and J by 6 bases, with 17 bases between the two germline ends. The CDR3 consists of 14 residues. Germline V lookup: CDR1 LNHDA, CDR2 SQIVND (reference sequence). The chain's CDR3 is CASTEGVLYDTQYF. CDR3 DNA sequence: TGTGCCAGTACCGAAGGGGTACTGTATGATACGCAGTATTTT. The whole variable domain, filled in from reference TRBV19 and TRBJ2-3, reads DGGITQSPKYLFRKEGQNVTLSCEQNLNHDAMYWYRQDPGQGLRLIYYSQIVNDFQKGDIAEGYSVSREKKESFPLTVTSAQKNPTAFYLCASTEGVLYDTQYFGPGTRLTVL.